These 21 T cell receptor beta chains were sequenced from one sample in a study of T cells in Graves' hyperthyroidism and ophthalmopathy. Researchers took RNA transcripts and amplified the TCR beta CDR3 regions from them. The HTBI primer set was used in a first-round RT-PCR of the TCR CDR3. TCRdb used MiXCR to reprocess the multiplex PCR reads, holding one entry per CDR3 protein. The repertoire holds approximately 620,000 distinct CDR3 sequences, 15% to 20% seen once, with approximately 3.5% in the top ten. Material: blood. The receptors come from a woman aged 40-49 years with Graves' ophthalmopathy.

The table lists this clonotype with many counts. As DNA, the CDR3 is TGTGCCAGCAGGAAGGGACAGGGGAAAGATACGCAGTATTTT. Translated, it gives CASRKGQGKDTQYF. The V gene is TRBV2, the J gene TRBJ2-3, with 10 positions matching TRBD1. Germline CDR1 reads SNHLY; CDR2 reads FYNNEI. V lost 6 bases and J lost 5; bases outside the gene matches: 5. The CDR3 contains 14 residues.

The CDR3 reads CSARGPSGGPWETQYF. Written as DNA, the CDR3 is TGCAGTGCTAGAGGCCCTAGCGGGGGGCCGTGGGAGACCCAGTACTTC. The rearrangement links TRBV20-1 to TRBJ2-5; TRBD2 aligns across 11 bases. V lost 1 base to trimming and J lost 5 bases; unmatched junction nucleotides: 9. The length of the CDR3 is 16 residues. Germline loops: CDR1 DFQATT, CDR2 SNEGSKA (reference sequence).

This clonotype was seen repeatedly, ten times or more. This chain links TRBV20-1 with TRBJ1-1; 9 bases fit TRBD1. The CDR3 is 15 residues long. Germline lookup yields CDR1 DFQATT and CDR2 SNEGSKA (reference sequence). The trim removed 5 bases at V and 3 bases at J, leaving 10 bases unmatched. The CDR3 spells CSAGQGIPRYTEAFF. The CDR3 DNA follows: TGCAGTGCTGGACAGGGGATCCCGAGGTACACTGAAGCTTTCTTT.

This clonotype was detected many times. This chain uses TRBV2 with TRBJ1-1; D remains ambiguous. This CDR3 comprises 14 residues. V lost 7 bases to trimming and J lost 6 bases, with 18 bases between them. Per germline, CDR1 SNHLY and CDR2 FYNNEI. CDR3: CASMVRPPVAEAFF. The DNA for the CDR3 is TGTGCCAGCATGGTCAGGCCCCCGGTTGCTGAAGCTTTCTTT.

This clonotype appeared many times. The CDR3 sequence is CASRAHRGDNSPLHF. The CDR3 region has the DNA TGTGCCAGCAGAGCCCACAGGGGAGATAATTCACCCCTCCACTTT. J is TRBJ1-6 and V is TRBV7-8, with TRBD1 matching over 7 bases. Trimming removed 6 bases from V and 5 bases from J; junction bases left unmatched: 7. CDR1 and CDR2 from the germline V gene are SGHVS and FQNEAQ. This CDR3 region has 15 residues.

The chain recombines TRBV5-1 with TRBJ2-1; 11 bases agree with TRBD2. J lost 8 bases, V lost 0 bases, and 13 bases had no gene match. The CDR3 runs to 18 residues. Germline V gene lookup returns CDR1 SGHRS and CDR2 YFSETQ. The CDR3 coding sequence is TGCGCCAGCAGCTTGGAAGCGATAGCGGGAGGGGCACGCCATGAGCAGTTCTTC. It is translated as CASSLEAIAGGARHEQFF.

Remarks on this clonotype: This may be a read error, as it is one base from a much larger clone. The V call is TRBV12-3 or TRBV12-4, the J call TRBJ2-2, with D unclear. V was cut by 7 bases and J by 7 bases, with 19 bases left in between. CDR3 length: 15 amino acids. The chain's CDR3 is CASTLPSDPSGELFF. The CDR3 region has the DNA TGTGCCAGCACCCTCCCCTCGGACCCGAGCGGGGAGCTGTTTTTT.

This clonotype occurred many times. This chain uses TRBV7-9 with TRBJ2-1, with 10 bases aligning to TRBD2. The V segment lost 2 bases and the J segment 5 bases; nucleotides outside the gene matches: 3. The CDR3 consists of 15 residues. From germline, CDR1 is SEHNR and CDR2 FQNEAQ (reference sequence). CDR3 coding DNA: TGTGCCAGCAGCTTATGGCTAGCGGGAGACAATGAGCAGTTCTTC. Its protein is CASSLWLAGDNEQFF.

V usage is TRBV29-1 and J usage is TRBJ1-1, with D unresolved. Germline V gene sequence: CDR1 SQVTM, CDR2 ANQGSEA. V shed 0 bases and J shed 11 bases, with 16 bases lying between them. This CDR3 contains 13 residues. CDR3: CSVEEPGSEGAFF. The CDR3 DNA is TGCAGCGTTGAAGAACCGGGGTCCGAAGGGGCTTTCTTT.

This clonotype was counted between two and nine times. The J gene is TRBJ2-3, the V gene TRBV9; 9 nucleotides align to TRBD2. J was trimmed by 6 bases and V by 4 bases; bases with no gene match: 6. This CDR3 is 14 amino acids long. Germline V gene data show CDR1 as SGDLS and CDR2 as YYNGEE. The chain's CDR3 is CASSISGSIDTQYF. CDR3 nucleotides: TGTGCCAGCAGCATTAGCGGGAGCATCGATACGCAGTATTTT.

This clonotype was observed at least ten times. The genes are TRBV19 and TRBJ2-7, with D perhaps TRBD2 (6 bases). Trimming cost V 3 bases and J 6 bases, with 12 bases left between them. Germline V CDR1 and CDR2: LNHDA, SQIVND (reference sequence). The CDR3 length is 13 residues. The chain's CDR3 is CASSILLGGEQYF. The CDR3 nucleotides read TGTGCCAGTAGTATTTTGCTGGGAGGCGAGCAGTACTTC.

This clonotype was counted many times. The chain combines TRBV5-1 with TRBJ1-4; TRBD1 might be the D (6 bases). Germline V CDR1 and CDR2: SGHRS, YFSETQ. The CDR3 has 15 residues. Trimming removed 3 bases from V and 0 bases from J, with 9 bases in between. The CDR3 nucleotides are TGCGCCAGCAGCTCGGGGACAACAACTAATGAAAAACTGTTTTTT. Its translation: CASSSGTTTNEKLFF.

Ten or more counts support this clonotype. The chain uses TRBV12-3 or TRBV12-4 and TRBJ2-5; weak D call: TRBD1 (6 bases). V lost 5 bases, J lost 1 base, and 11 bases lay in between. The CDR3 has 14 residues. The CDR3 loop reads CASSRQATQETQYF. CDR3 bases: TGTGCCAGCAGTAGACAGGCGACCCAAGAGACCCAGTACTTC.

Only a few counts were recorded for this clonotype. The chain combines TRBV18 with TRBJ2-3; tentative D call: TRBD2 (6 bases). Trimming left V 3 bases short and J 2 bases short, with 15 bases between. Germline V gene sequence: CDR1 KGHSH, CDR2 LQKENI. This CDR3 comprises 16 residues. CDR3 in amino acids: CASSPPASANTDTQYF. CDR3 nucleotides: TGTGCCAGCTCACCGCCGGCTAGCGCGAACACAGATACGCAGTATTTT.

In regard to this clonotype: Compared with germline, one end of the junction differs, possibly owing to a read error. The chain couples TRBV20-1 to TRBJ2-3; D not certain. The J call may be incorrect, as the DNA end agrees better with TRBJ1-5. Germline CDR1 and CDR2: DFQATT and SNEGSKA (reference sequence). The CDR3 spans 14 residues. The CDR3 region is CSARGLDFTDTQHF. DNA for the CDR3: TGCAGTGCAAGAGGACTCGATTTCACAGATACGCAGCATTTT.

This sequence joins TRBV7-3 and TRBJ2-7, with 10 bases matching TRBD2. The CDR3 covers 13 residues. V dropped 5 bases and J dropped 4; count of bases not matched to a gene: 2. CDR1 SGHTA and CDR2 FQGTGA come from the germline V gene. The CDR3 region is CASSKLAGYEQYF. The CDR3 bases are TGTGCCAGCAGCAAACTAGCGGGGTACGAGCAGTACTTC.

The chain has TRBV6-6 and TRBJ2-3; D not certain. The CDR3 is 17 residues long. Germline V lookup: CDR1 MNHNY, CDR2 SVGAGI (reference sequence). V lost 1 base, J lost 7 bases, and 21 bases lay in between. The CDR3 DNA is TGTGCCAGCAGTTACTTCGATTGGAGACAAGGCACCTATACGCAGTATTTT. Its protein is CASSYFDWRQGTYTQYF.

The rearrangement uses TRBV2 and TRBJ2-7, with D uncertain. This CDR3 comprises 10 residues. V was trimmed by 8 bases and J by 2 bases, leaving 4 bases between them. CDR1 SNHLY and CDR2 FYNNEI come from the germline V gene. CDR3 region: CASATYEQYF. DNA of the CDR3: TGTGCCAGCGCCACCTACGAGCAGTACTTC.

The rearrangement links TRBV6-5 to TRBJ2-1, with 13 bases fitting TRBD2. The germline CDR1 and CDR2 sequences are MNHEY and SVGAGI. The CDR3 consists of 16 residues. J lost 7 bases, V lost 4 bases, and 7 bases had no gene match. For the CDR3, the DNA is TGTGCCAGCAGTTCCACTAGCGGGAGGGCCTGGAATGAGCAGTTCTTC. It codes for CASSSTSGRAWNEQFF.

The chain has TRBV12-3 or TRBV12-4 and TRBJ1-1; D gene ambiguous. The CDR3 extends over 10 amino acids. Trimming pared 11 bases from V and 5 bases from J, leaving 9 bases between. The CDR3 region has the DNA TGTGCCCCGGAAATAACTGAAGCTTTCTTT. This codes for CAPEITEAFF.

This clonotype appeared a few times. The genes are TRBV20-1 and TRBJ2-7; a possible D gene is TRBD2 (5 bases). CDR3 length equals 17 residues. The V gene's germline CDR1 is DFQATT and CDR2 SNEGSKA (reference sequence). V lost 5 bases and J 7 bases, leaving 30 bases between the germline ends. The CDR3 DNA reads as TGCAGTGCTTTGCCGGGTCAGCGGACCCTACGAAAGCGGGAGCAGTACTTC. Its translation: CSALPGQRTLRKREQYF.